The 19 T cell receptor beta chains presented below share a single source sample, sequenced in a study of blood T cell repertoires in COVID-19. Here immunoSEQ multiplex PCR was the method, and the copy in TCRdb shows in-frame clones only, minus some. In the table there are about 250,000 clones, approximately 82% of which are singletons. The sample consisted of peripheral blood. These receptors were obtained from a man in his forties or fifties with active or convalescent COVID-19.

The chain recombines TRBV5-1 with TRBJ2-3, with TRBD2 identical over 13 bases. The CDR3 totals 18 residues. V lost 1 base, J lost 0 bases, and 5 bases stayed unmatched. Germline lookup yields CDR1 SGHRS and CDR2 YFSETQ. As DNA, the CDR3 is TGCGCCAGCAGCTTGCTACTAGCGGGAGGGTCTAGCACAGATACGCAGTATTTT. It yields the protein CASSLLLAGGSSTDTQYF.

V usage is TRBV4-3 and J usage is TRBJ1-5; maybe TRBD1 (5 bases). Germline V gene lookup returns CDR1 LGHNA and CDR2 YSLEER. The CDR3 runs to 14 residues. V was shortened by 1 base and J by 9 bases, with 13 bases between the two germline ends. The CDR3 DNA reads as TGCGCCAGCAGCCAAGGGCAGGACCAGGGGCCCCAGCATTTT. It specifies CASSQGQDQGPQHF.

This clone was counted between two and nine times. The chain carries TRBV30 and TRBJ1-4; 7 bases map to TRBD1. Germline lookup yields CDR1 GTSNPN and CDR2 SVGIG (reference sequence). The CDR3 loop spans 13 amino acids. J was trimmed by 7 bases and V by 3 bases; bases with no gene match: 5. CDR3 nucleotide sequence: TGTGCCTGGAGCGGACAGGTCGGTGAAAAACTGTTTTTT. Residues: CAWSGQVGEKLFF. Together with reference TRBV30 and TRBJ1-4, the CDR3 gives the full variable domain: SQTIHQWPATLVQPVGSPLSLECTVEGTSNPNLYWYRQAAGRGLQLLFYSVGIGQISSEVPQNLSASRPQDRQFILSSKKLLLSDSGFYLCAWSGQVGEKLFFGSGTQLSVL.

The chain joins TRBV5-1 to TRBJ2-7; 7 bases align to TRBD1. This CDR3 has 14 residues. The germline V gene has CDR1 SGHRS and CDR2 YFSETQ. V was pared by 3 bases and J by 1 base, with 4 bases of the junction left unmatched. For the CDR3, the DNA is TGCGCCAGCAGCTCTACAGGGGATTCCTACGAGCAGTACTTC. Translation gives CASSSTGDSYEQYF.

V and J are TRBV24-1 and TRBJ1-5, with a tentative D call TRBD1 (5 bases). This CDR3 comprises 16 residues. V was trimmed by 3 bases and J by 5 bases, leaving 16 bases between them. The germline CDR1 and CDR2 sequences are KGHDR and SFDVKD. CDR3 sequence: CATSDPRQGVDQPQHF. The CDR3 nucleotides read TGTGCCACCAGTGATCCCAGGCAAGGGGTGGATCAGCCCCAGCATTTT.

The V and J genes are TRBV7-2 and TRBJ1-2; D is uncertain. CDR1 is SGHTA, CDR2 FQGNSA, per germline. This CDR3 is built from 14 residues. Trimming pared 3 bases from V and 3 bases from J, leaving 11 bases between. The DNA of the CDR3 is TGTGCCAGCAGCTTCCCGACTGATTACTATGGCTACACCTTC. This sequence encodes CASSFPTDYYGYTF.

The V gene is TRBV10-3, the J gene TRBJ2-6; possible D gene TRBD2, 6 bases. Deletions cut 3 bases from V and 0 bases from J, with 12 bases between. The CDR3 extends over 17 amino acids. Germline CDR1 ENHRY, CDR2 SYGVKD. The CDR3 spells CAISDFGGTSGANVLTF. The CDR3 coding sequence is TGTGCCATCAGTGATTTCGGGGGTACCTCTGGGGCCAACGTCCTGACTTTC.

The V gene is TRBV28, the J gene TRBJ1-3, with D possibly matching TRBD1 (6 bases). The CDR3 is made up of 15 amino acids. V was pared by 7 bases and J by 2 bases, with 15 bases between. Per germline, CDR1 MDHEN and CDR2 SYDVKM. The CDR3 DNA sequence: TGTGCCAGCACCTCGGACAGAGTCCCTGGAAACACCATATATTTT. This translates into CASTSDRVPGNTIYF.

CDR3 coding DNA: TGTGCCAGCAGCTTGTACGGCACTGAAGCTTTCTTT. The encoded protein is CASSLYGTEAFF. The chain combines TRBV5-8 with TRBJ1-1; D uncertain. The ends were cut back, 1 base at V and 4 bases at J, with 5 bases in the middle. The V gene's germline CDR1 is SGHTS and CDR2 YDEGEE. The CDR3 has 12 residues.

The J gene is TRBJ2-1, the V gene TRBV2; 16 positions agree with TRBD2. The CDR3 loop spans 14 amino acids. Germline V CDR1 and CDR2: SNHLY, FYNNEI. V lost 7 bases and J lost 10; bases outside the gene matches: 4. CDR3 loop: CASKEGLAGGEQFF. CDR3 DNA: TGTGCCAGCAAGGAGGGACTAGCGGGAGGGGAGCAGTTCTTC.

This rearrangement joins TRBV9 to TRBJ2-1; D not certain. Germline V gene lookup returns CDR1 SGDLS and CDR2 YYNGEE. The CDR3 extends over 12 amino acids. V lost 4 bases, J lost 8 bases, and 10 bases lay in between. This CDR3 is CASSRLGDEQFF. The CDR3 DNA reads as TGTGCCAGCAGCCGTCTAGGCGATGAGCAGTTCTTC.

This chain uses TRBV30 with TRBJ2-7, with D perhaps matching TRBD2 (6 bases). From germline, CDR1 is GTSNPN and CDR2 SVGIG (reference sequence). V was cut by 1 base and J by 5 bases, with 6 bases left in between. This CDR3 is 11 amino acids long. This CDR3 reads CAWSGTNEQYF. The CDR3 DNA is TGTGCCTGGAGTGGGACTAACGAGCAGTACTTC.

A word on this clone: Other DNA sequences in the sample encode the same CDR3. This sequence joins TRBV5-1 and TRBJ1-1, with a possible D match to TRBD1 (6 bases). Germline-derived CDR1 and CDR2 are SGHRS and YFSETQ. This CDR3 region has 15 residues. The V gene lost 0 bases and the J gene lost 0 bases, with 9 bases spanning the gap. The CDR3 sequence: CASSLAPGVNTEAFF. The CDR3 DNA follows: TGCGCCAGCAGCTTGGCGCCAGGGGTGAACACTGAAGCTTTCTTT.

This chain links TRBV19 with TRBJ1-2; D uncertain. Germline V gene data show CDR1 as LNHDA and CDR2 as SQIVND (reference sequence). V lost 5 bases, J lost 0 bases, and 10 bases lay in between. The CDR3 loop spans 14 amino acids. The CDR3 here is CASSESGANYGYTF. In DNA, the CDR3 is TGTGCCAGTAGTGAATCAGGCGCTAACTATGGCTACACCTTC.

This chain connects TRBV19 to TRBJ1-2, with TRBD1 matching over 9 bases. The CDR3 has 15 amino acids. V gave up 3 bases and J gave up 4 bases; unmatched junction bases: 6. Germline CDR1 is LNHDA and CDR2 is SQIVND (reference sequence). CDR3: CASSITQGAGYGYTF. The CDR3 region has the DNA TGTGCCAGTAGTATCACACAGGGGGCTGGCTATGGCTACACCTTC.

This clone was found once. The chain recombines TRBV5-1 with TRBJ1-5; D uncertain. V gave up 0 bases and J gave up 4 bases, with 5 bases separating them. The CDR3 spans 13 residues. Per the germline V gene, CDR1 is SGHRS and CDR2 is YFSETQ. The CDR3 loop is CASSLDGNQPQHF. In DNA form, the CDR3 reads TGCGCCAGCAGCTTGGACGGGAATCAGCCCCAGCATTTT.

The rearrangement joins TRBV30 to TRBJ2-7, with TRBD2 matching 12 bases. With V trimmed by 0 bases and J by 3 bases, 9 bases remained unmatched. The CDR3 loop spans 17 amino acids. CDR1 and CDR2 from the germline V gene are GTSNPN and SVGIG (reference sequence). In DNA form, the CDR3 reads TGTGCCTGGAGTGTAGGTCGGACTAGCGGGGTTATCTACGAGCAGTACTTC. As protein: CAWSVGRTSGVIYEQYF.

This chain links TRBV9 with TRBJ2-3; 8 bases match TRBD1. CDR1 and CDR2 (germline): SGDLS, YYNGEE. V shed 1 base, J shed 0 bases, and the junction held 4 bases outside the gene matches. The CDR3 runs to 16 residues. Here the CDR3 DNA reads TGTGCCAGCAGCGTAACAGGGGGGATTAGCACAGATACGCAGTATTTT. Its translation is CASSVTGGISTDTQYF.

The chain recombines TRBV10-3 with TRBJ1-6; 8 bases agree with TRBD1. The CDR3 has 14 residues. Germline lookup yields CDR1 ENHRY and CDR2 SYGVKD. Trimming took 6 bases from V and 5 from J; bases not matched to a gene: 3. CDR3 DNA: TGTGCCATCAGAGGACAGGGAAATAATTCACCCCTCCACTTT. It translates to CAIRGQGNNSPLHF.